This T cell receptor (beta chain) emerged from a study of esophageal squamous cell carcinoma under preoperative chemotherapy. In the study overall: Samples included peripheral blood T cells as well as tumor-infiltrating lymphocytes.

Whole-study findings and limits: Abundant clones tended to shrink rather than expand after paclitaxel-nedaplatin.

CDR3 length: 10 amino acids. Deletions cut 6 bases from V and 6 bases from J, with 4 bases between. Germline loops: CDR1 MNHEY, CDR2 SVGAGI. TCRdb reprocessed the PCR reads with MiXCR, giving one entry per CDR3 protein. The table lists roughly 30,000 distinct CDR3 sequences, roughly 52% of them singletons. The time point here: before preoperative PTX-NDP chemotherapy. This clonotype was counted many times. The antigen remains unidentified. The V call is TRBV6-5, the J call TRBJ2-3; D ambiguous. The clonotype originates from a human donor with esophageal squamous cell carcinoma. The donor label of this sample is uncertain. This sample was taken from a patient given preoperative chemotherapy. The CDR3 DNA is TGTGCCAGCAGACATGATACGCAGTATTTT. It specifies CASRHDTQYF.